This T cell receptor beta chain is drawn from a study of pediatric ulcerative colitis. The CDR3 totals 17 residues. Germline assignment: CDR1 ENHRY and CDR2 SYGVKD. Trimming left V 1 base short and J 3 bases short, with 16 bases between. Sequencing was performed with immunoSEQ multiplex PCR; in TCRdb, only in-frame clones are kept and a portion is missing. Of around 14,000 clones listed, just under 90% are singletons. V usage is TRBV10-3 and J usage is TRBJ2-1, with D perhaps TRBD1 (6 bases). This sequence originates from a boy between 5 and 17 years old with moderate ulcerative colitis. Sequencing input: blood. The CDR3 region has the DNA TGTGCCATCAGTGAGTTTTCGGGTTGGACAGACTACAATGAGCAGTTCTTC. Translation gives CAISEFSGWTDYNEQFF.